This T cell receptor (beta chain) was profiled in a study of cytomegalovirus exposure and HLA in healthy donors. Trimming removed 7 bases at V and 2 bases at J, with 11 bases between. This CDR3 comprises 14 residues. In germline, CDR1 is MGHRA, CDR2 YSYEKL. PCR amplification relied on 60 Vbeta primers (plus 13 Jbeta primers). The assay was immunoSEQ multiplex PCR, and TCRdb's table has in-frame clones only and misses some. Found here are tens of thousands of clones, 60% to 80% of them singletons; the top ten hold 20% to 25%. Broader study findings: Roughly uniform depth of sequencing across donors was assumed in presence/absence analyses. Using a false discovery rate of 0.05, a later analysis showed that about 16,000 TCR beta sequences were associated with HLA alleles.

Notes on this clone: What it binds is not known.

The sample was PBMCs. The rearrangement uses TRBV4-1 and TRBJ2-2; TRBD2 is a possible D gene (5 bases). This receptor was obtained from a woman between 35 and 50 years old in good health and CMV-seropositive. CDR3 residues: CASKRTGNTGELFF. The CDR3 DNA reads TGCGCCAGCAAGAGGACTGGAAACACCGGGGAGCTGTTTTTT.